This T cell receptor (beta chain) appears in the sequencing data of a study of T cells after yellow fever vaccination. Study-level findings and limits: Most primary-vaccination clones recurred post-booster (under 98% CD4, roughly 90% CD8).

V was pared by 0 bases and J by 1 base, with 10 bases between. The germline V gene has CDR1 LGHNA and CDR2 YSLEER. The CDR3 has 15 residues. One entry per CDR3 protein results from TCRdb running MiXCR on the 5' RACE reads. The profile shows about 300,000 distinct CDR3 sequences, 8.7% of them singletons. On this clonotype: Its antigen is not known.

V gene TRBV4-3 combines with J gene TRBJ2-7; D ambiguous. The specimen was CD4+ T cells sorted from PBMCs, collected 5 days after the yellow fever booster vaccination. This clonotype was obtained from a man younger than 35 who received the YFV17D yellow fever vaccine. CDR3 in amino acids: CASSQDRVLSYEQYF. The CDR3 DNA reads TGCGCCAGCAGCCAAGACCGAGTGCTTTCCTACGAGCAGTACTTC.